Listed here is a single T cell receptor beta chain. Antigen unknown. These data come from a study of T cells after yellow fever vaccination. Study-wide context: Preparing low-cell-number fractions relied on SMART-Seq v4 Ultra Low Input.

Study-wide findings and caveats: Booster sampling recovered most clones from primary vaccination (approximately 97% CD4, around 88% CD8).

Germline lookup yields CDR1 SGHTA and CDR2 FQGNSA. V was cut by 2 bases and J by 6 bases, with 12 bases left in between. The CDR3 is made up of 14 amino acids. TCR cDNA, made by 5'RACE template switching, carried an added universal primer site and UMIs. Using its own MiXCR run on the 5' RACE reads, TCRdb lists one record per CDR3 protein. The sample consists of around 350,000 distinct CDR3 sequences, 11% of them appearing once. This TCR came from a man aged 18 to 29 who received the YFV17D yellow fever vaccine. The chain joins TRBV7-2 to TRBJ2-3; weak D call: TRBD2 (5 bases). The sample consisted of PBMCs, taken on the day of the first yellow fever vaccination. The CDR3 is CASSLIPGGDTQYF. In DNA form, the CDR3 reads TGTGCCAGCAGCTTAATTCCCGGCGGGGATACGCAGTATTTT.